These T cell receptor beta chains were read from a single sample in a study of T cell repertoires in cytomegalovirus infection. One entry per CDR3 protein results from TCRdb running MiXCR on the reads. This sample yields about 700,000 distinct CDR3 sequences, of which around 32% are seen a single time; roughly 20% belongs to the top ten. Antigens for these TCRs are unknown. Source: cultured PBMCs, taken from culture after CMV antigen stimulation. Receptors were obtained from a human donor in good health (CMV status not recorded). Some clones in this sample may be carry-over from other donors' samples. The CDR3 runs from the conserved cysteine through the conserved F or W. Fields, in order: V gene, D gene, clone size, J gene, CDR3 protein, CDR3 DNA. A D gene is named only where the DNA matches it firmly. Clone size appears in some rows only: once, few, many, or a class for an expanded clone.

>TRBV4-1|-|-|TRBJ2-1
CASSVRPSLAGGYNEQFF
TGCGCCAGCAGCGTAAGGCCTAGCCTCGCGGGTGGGTACAATGAGCAGTTCTTC
>TRBV7-8|-|few|TRBJ2-6
CASSLEVTGRFSEANVLTF
TGTGCCAGCAGCTTAGAGGTCACAGGGAGATTTTCTGAGGCCAACGTCCTGACTTTC
>TRBV5-6|TRBD2|-|TRBJ2-1
CASRPGLEPNEQFF
TGTGCCAGCAGACCGGGACTAGAACCCAATGAGCAGTTCTTC
>TRBV7-7|-|-|TRBJ2-7
CASSPESSYEQYF
TGTGCCAGCAGCCCGGAGAGCTCCTACGAGCAGTACTTC
>TRBV7-2|TRBD2|few|TRBJ2-3
CASSPASGGYADTQYF
TGTGCCAGCAGCCCCGCTAGCGGGGGGTACGCAGATACGCAGTATTTT
>TRBV12-3/TRBV12-4|-|few|TRBJ2-2
CASTLTNTGELFF
TGTGCCAGCACCCTTACCAACACCGGGGAGCTGTTTTTT
>TRBV12-3/TRBV12-4|TRBD1|few|TRBJ1-1
CASTRQGLNTEAFF
TGTGCCAGCACCCGACAGGGGCTGAACACTGAAGCTTTCTTT
>TRBV2|TRBD2|-|TRBJ2-1
CATLSGGAYNEQFF
TGTGCCACCCTCAGCGGGGGGGCCTACAATGAGCAGTTCTTC
>TRBV20-1|-|-|TRBJ2-7
CSARDRAGAYEQYF
TGCAGTGCTAGAGATCGGGCCGGGGCCTACGAGCAGTACTTC
>TRBV7-4|-|-|TRBJ1-2
CASSQGRPPLYGYTF
TGTGCCAGCAGCCAGGGACGGCCCCCTCTATATGGCTACACCTTC
>TRBV20-1|-|-|TRBJ2-3
CSARSPGGNTDTQYF
TGCAGTGCTAGGAGCCCCGGGGGCAACACAGATACGCAGTATTTT
>TRBV12-3/TRBV12-4|-|many|TRBJ1-1
CASSPRRDTEAFF
TGTGCCAGCAGTCCCCGCAGGGACACTGAAGCTTTCTTT
>TRBV5-4|-|once|TRBJ2-7
CASSLAVASGEQYF
TGTGCCAGCAGCTTGGCCGTAGCTAGTGGCGAGCAGTACTTC
>TRBV12-3/TRBV12-4|-|few|TRBJ2-5
CASSVRRIQETQYF
TGTGCCAGCTCAGTTCGTAGGATCCAAGAGACCCAGTACTTC
>TRBV5-1|TRBD1|few|TRBJ2-1
CASSLGGQEYNEQFF
TGCGCCAGCAGCTTGGGCGGACAGGAGTACAATGAGCAGTTCTTC
>TRBV28|TRBD1|few|TRBJ1-1
CASSLRDREWNTEAFF
TGTGCCAGCAGTTTGCGGGACAGGGAGTGGAACACTGAAGCTTTCTTT
>TRBV10-3|-|-|TRBJ2-3
CAISSDTDTQYF
TGTGCCATCAGTAGCGACACAGATACGCAGTATTTT
>TRBV7-9|TRBD1|-|TRBJ2-2
CASSLPWTGGTGELFF
TGTGCCAGCAGCCTCCCCTGGACAGGGGGTACCGGGGAGCTGTTTTTT
>TRBV20-1|-|few|TRBJ1-2
CSAVQGSNYGYTF
TGCAGTGCCGTACAGGGAAGCAACTATGGCTACACCTTC
>TRBV19|TRBD2|-|TRBJ2-1
CASRPVGLAGITYNEQFF
TGTGCCAGTAGACCAGTTGGACTAGCGGGTATCACCTACAATGAGCAGTTCTTC
>TRBV4-1|TRBD2|few|TRBJ2-3
CASSQDGSGLAPDTQYF
TGCGCCAGCAGCCAAGATGGGTCGGGACTAGCCCCAGATACGCAGTATTTT
>TRBV20-1|-|few|TRBJ2-2
CSASYTGELFF
TGCAGTGCTAGTTACACCGGGGAGCTGTTTTTT
>TRBV29-1|-|-|TRBJ2-1
CSVEIGTPGFEQFF
TGCAGCGTTGAAATAGGGACCCCCGGGTTTGAGCAGTTCTTC
>TRBV19|-|-|TRBJ1-5
CASSTDRDGYQPQHF
TGTGCCAGTAGTACAGACCGGGACGGCTATCAGCCCCAGCATTTT
>TRBV7-2|TRBD1|few|TRBJ1-5
CASRGQGEQPQHF
TGTGCCAGCAGAGGACAGGGAGAACAGCCCCAGCATTTT
>TRBV7-9|-|-|TRBJ1-1
CASSTWVLNTEAFF
TGTGCCAGCAGCACTTGGGTTTTGAACACTGAAGCTTTCTTT
>TRBV19|TRBD1|-|TRBJ1-1
CASSPPGQGGTEAFF
TGTGCCAGTAGTCCCCCGGGACAGGGTGGAACTGAAGCTTTCTTT
>TRBV19|-|-|TRBJ2-7
CASSTTTLYEQYF
TGTGCCAGTTCTACAACCACACTCTACGAGCAGTACTTC
>TRBV7-2|-|-|TRBJ2-5
CASSLGYLGAEETQYF
TGTGCCAGCAGCTTAGGTTATTTGGGGGCCGAGGAGACCCAGTACTTC
>TRBV7-2|-|many|TRBJ2-1
CASSLRRLSYNEQFF
TGTGCCAGCAGCCTAAGGAGGCTCTCCTACAATGAGCAGTTCTTC
>TRBV12-3/TRBV12-4|TRBD2|-|TRBJ2-5
CASTRAGENQETQYF
TGTGCCAGCACTCGGGCGGGAGAAAACCAAGAGACCCAGTACTTC
>TRBV7-6|TRBD2|many|TRBJ2-7
CASSPGTSSYEQYF
TGTGCCAGCAGCCCAGGGACTAGCAGCTACGAGCAGTACTTC
>TRBV2|TRBD1|-|TRBJ2-3
CASTMTGGYTDTQYF
TGTGCCAGCACCATGACAGGGGGATACACAGATACGCAGTATTTT
>TRBV5-5|-|once|TRBJ1-6
CASSSTGLESPLHF
TGTGCCAGCAGTTCCACAGGGTTAGAGTCACCCCTCCACTTT
>TRBV11-2|TRBD1|few|TRBJ1-1
CASSPQGPTGGGTEAFF
TGTGCCAGCAGCCCTCAAGGGCCGACAGGGGGAGGGACTGAAGCTTTCTTT
>TRBV7-8|TRBD1|-|TRBJ2-1
CASRPLQGGPYNEQFF
TGTGCCAGCCGACCATTACAGGGGGGCCCCTACAATGAGCAGTTCTTC
>TRBV20-1|-|few|TRBJ1-1
CSASIPVRVNTEAFF
TGCAGTGCTAGCATACCAGTCAGGGTGAACACTGAAGCTTTCTTT
>TRBV15|-|-|TRBJ1-3
CATRAVSSGNTIYF
TGTGCCACCAGGGCCGTAAGCTCTGGAAACACCATATATTTT
>TRBV7-2|-|few|TRBJ2-6
CASSPWGRSGANVLTF
TGTGCCAGCAGCCCCTGGGGCCGATCTGGGGCCAACGTCCTGACTTTC
>TRBV11-2|-|once|TRBJ2-7
CASTISGGGSYEQYF
TGTGCCAGCACAATTTCGGGAGGGGGCAGCTACGAGCAGTACTTC
>TRBV20-1|TRBD1|-|TRBJ2-3
CSSGERGPTDTQYF
TGCAGCTCCGGCGAGAGGGGGCCCACAGATACGCAGTATTTT
>TRBV12-3/TRBV12-4|-|-|TRBJ1-5
CASTPVGGTQPQHF
TGTGCCAGCACCCCTGTGGGGGGGACCCAGCCCCAGCATTTT
>TRBV7-2|-|many|TRBJ2-7
CASSPLPFGAVGQYF
TGTGCCAGCAGCCCGCTCCCGTTTGGGGCAGTGGGGCAGTACTTC
>TRBV5-1|-|-|TRBJ1-4
CASSLLPSATNEKLFF
TGCGCCAGCAGCTTGTTACCCTCTGCAACTAATGAAAAACTGTTTTTT
>TRBV29-1|-|-|TRBJ2-1
CSVEGAYNEQFF
TGCAGCGTTGAGGGGGCCTACAATGAGCAGTTCTTC
>TRBV7-8|-|few|TRBJ2-3
CASRGALTQYF
TGTGCCAGCCGGGGGGCCCTTACGCAGTATTTT
>TRBV6-8|-|-|TRBJ1-6
CASSRHGSYNSPLHF
TGTGCCAGCAGTCGACATGGGTCTTATAATTCACCCCTCCACTTT
>TRBV7-2|TRBD1|many|TRBJ1-6
CASSFVQGALNSPLHF
TGTGCCAGCAGCTTTGTCCAGGGGGCGCTGAATTCACCCCTCCACTTT
>TRBV7-8|TRBD2|few|TRBJ2-5
CASSWTSGRQETQYF
TGTGCCAGCAGCTGGACTAGCGGGAGACAAGAGACCCAGTACTTC
>TRBV6-1|-|-|TRBJ1-6
CASSEEGLGLGSPLHF
TGTGCCAGCAGTGAAGAGGGTTTGGGTCTCGGTTCACCCCTCCACTTT
>TRBV7-6|-|-|TRBJ2-3
CASSLLSATQYF
TGTGCCAGCAGCTTACTCTCCGCCACGCAGTATTTT
>TRBV2|TRBD2|-|TRBJ2-3
CASGRETDTQYF
TGTGCCAGCGGGCGGGAGACAGATACGCAGTATTTT
>TRBV20-1|-|-|TRBJ1-1
CSGYKNTEAFF
TGCAGTGGTTATAAGAACACTGAAGCTTTCTTT
>TRBV7-4|-|-|TRBJ2-6
CASSVDRGGGKSSGANVLTF
TGTGCCAGCAGCGTGGACAGAGGAGGAGGGAAAAGCTCTGGGGCCAACGTCCTGACTTTC
>TRBV10-3|TRBD1|-|TRBJ2-5
CAISGGQGETQYF
TGTGCCATCAGTGGGGGACAGGGAGAGACCCAGTACTTC
>TRBV7-8|-|many|TRBJ1-4
CASSLAGLDEKLFF
TGTGCCAGCAGCTTAGCGGGACTTGATGAAAAACTGTTTTTT
>TRBV27|-|-|TRBJ1-1
CASSSLGLSAAFF
TGTGCCAGCAGCTCGTTAGGGTTATCGGCAGCTTTCTTT
>TRBV27|TRBD2|-|TRBJ2-7
CASSLVGRASYEQYF
TGTGCCAGCAGTTTGGTCGGGAGGGCCTCCTACGAGCAGTACTTC
>TRBV7-6|-|-|TRBJ2-1
CASSHLGQFF
TGTGCCAGCAGCCACTTGGGGCAGTTCTTC